This TCR beta chain is drawn from a study of T-cell memory formation after mild COVID-19. Across the whole study: The TCR clusters were mostly specific to one donor.

TCRdb reprocessed the 5' RACE reads via MiXCR and lists one record per CDR3 protein. The table records 150,000 to 200,000 distinct CDR3 sequences, approximately 10% of them present only once. CDR3 length equals 14 residues. Between the trimmed V and J ends, which lost 1 base and 8 bases, there was a span of 14 bases. Looked up from germline, CDR1 is SGHTA and CDR2 is FQGNSA. This clonotype was recorded many times. The chain links TRBV7-2 to TRBJ1-2; D is ambiguous. The TCR was taken from a man aged 18-30 years who had mild COVID-19 (a few samples of this study predate the infection). Cell type and time point are not known. Sequenced: PBMCs or a T cell subset sorted from them (not recorded which). CDR3 in DNA: TGTGCCAGCAGCTTAGGTTCGTCGGGGAGAGGCTACACCTTC. This encodes CASSLGSSGRGYTF.